This record looks at one T cell receptor beta chain sequence and its context. Authors' analysis steps: Estimates of nucleated cell counts were drawn from the amplification of reference gene primers. This table comes from immunoSEQ multiplex PCR, and its TCRdb copy is limited to in-frame clones, with some not included. The V and J calls and clone size come from that table; D and trimming were worked out from the DNA. The table shows 150,000 or so clones, with approximately 80% occurring only once. CDR1 is SNHLY, CDR2 FYNNEI, per germline. The ends were cut back, 6 bases at V and 8 bases at J, with 7 bases in the middle. The CDR3 loop spans 10 amino acids. The sample is drawn from a study of blood T cell repertoires in COVID-19.

The chain uses TRBV2 and TRBJ1-2; D ambiguous. The sample taken for sequencing was peripheral blood. The receptor was isolated from a woman aged 60-75 years with COVID-19, enrolled during active disease. The CDR3 DNA sequence: TGTGCCAGCAGCCAACTCGGCTACACCTTC. Protein sequence: CASSQLGYTF.